The 14 T cell receptor beta chains below all came from one sample that was sequenced in a study of spatial heterogeneity in lung cancer. Stated time point: blood at routine non-recurrence follow-up after resection. No cells were sorted before sequencing. The whole RNA sequenced was extracted from tumor, nontumor lung or frozen PBMC. Each CDR3 protein gets one entry after TCRdb re-called the 5' RACE reads with MiXCR. The data show about 120,000 distinct CDR3 sequences, 12% seen once. The sample here was PBMCs, taken at follow-up. The receptors shown here come from a male donor with early-stage non-small cell lung cancer.

This clonotype was recorded a few times. The chain couples TRBV7-3 to TRBJ1-1; D possibly corresponds to TRBD1 (5 bases). V was clipped by 4 bases and J by 0 bases, with 9 bases between them. The CDR3 is 14 amino acids. From germline, CDR1 is SGHTA and CDR2 FQGTGA. The CDR3 sequence is CASSSRGMNTEAFF. In DNA form, the CDR3 reads TGTGCCAGCAGCTCGAGGGGCATGAACACTGAAGCTTTCTTT.

The chain joins TRBV7-2 to TRBJ1-5; 7 bases map to TRBD1. This CDR3 contains 15 residues. Germline trimming cut 5 bases from V and 0 bases from J; bases unmatched to any gene: 4. CDR1 and CDR2 (germline): SGHTA, FQGNSA. For the CDR3, the DNA is TGTGCCAGCAGCCAGGGGGGTTATAGCAATCAGCCCCAGCATTTT. Its protein product is CASSQGGYSNQPQHF.

This clonotype has at least ten counts. CDR3 loop: CASSVSGVTYEQYF. The CDR3 DNA reads TGTGCCAGCAGCGTCAGCGGGGTCACCTACGAGCAGTACTTC. The gene calls are TRBV9 and TRBJ2-7, with 7 bases fitting TRBD2. This CDR3 is 14 amino acids long. Trimming at V came to 2 bases and at J to 2 bases, leaving 4 bases not matched to a gene. In germline, CDR1 is SGDLS, CDR2 YYNGEE.

The chain links TRBV12-3 or TRBV12-4 to TRBJ2-1; no clear D gene. The CDR3 has 12 residues. V gave up 8 bases and J gave up 8 bases, with 13 bases separating them. CDR3 in DNA: TGTGCCAGCGGACGGGCTGGGGATGAGCAGTTCTTC. This gives the protein CASGRAGDEQFF.

This clonotype has at least ten counts. The chain couples TRBV29-1 to TRBJ1-2; 8 nucleotides agree with TRBD1. Germline assignment: CDR1 SQVTM and CDR2 ANQGSEA. V was pared by 8 bases and J by 1 base, with 3 bases of the junction left unmatched. This CDR3 comprises 12 residues. CDR3: CSFGQGNYGYTF. In DNA, the CDR3 is TGCAGCTTTGGACAGGGTAACTATGGCTACACCTTC.

This chain links TRBV7-9 with TRBJ2-2; 9 bases align to TRBD1. The CDR3 consists of 16 residues. Germline assignment: CDR1 SEHNR and CDR2 FQNEAQ (reference sequence). After removal of 2 bases from V and 4 bases from J, the junction contained 5 bases not matched to a gene. CDR3 DNA sequence: TGTGCCAGCAGCTTACCGGGACAGGGTCCCACCGGGGAGCTGTTTTTT. Encoded protein: CASSLPGQGPTGELFF. The whole variable domain, remainder taken from reference TRBV7-9 and TRBJ2-2, is DTGVSQNPRHKITKRGQNVTFRCDPISEHNRLYWYRQTLGQGPEFLTYFQNEAQLEKSRLLSDRFSAERPKGSFSTLEIQRTEQGDSAMYLCASSLPGQGPTGELFFGEGSRLTVL.

The chain's CDR3 is CASRPPATGGEQYF. DNA for the CDR3: TGTGCCAGCAGACCCCCCGCGACGGGAGGAGAGCAGTACTTC. V is TRBV27 and J is TRBJ2-7, with 7 bases identical to TRBD2. Germline lookup yields CDR1 MNHEY and CDR2 SMNVEV (reference sequence). The length of the CDR3 is 14 residues. V lost 6 bases, J lost 7 bases, and 12 bases stayed unmatched.

The V and J genes are TRBV10-2 and TRBJ1-5; maybe TRBD1 (5 bases). Germline V gives CDR1 WSHSY, CDR2 SAAADI. V lost 1 base and J 4 bases, leaving 14 bases between the germline ends. This CDR3 region has 16 residues. The CDR3 spells CASSEWDGVSNQPQHF. The CDR3, as DNA: TGCGCCAGCAGTGAGTGGGACGGAGTGAGTAATCAGCCCCAGCATTTT.

This clonotype was seen ten or more times. The J gene is TRBJ2-1, the V gene TRBV11-2; D unresolved. This CDR3 has 16 amino acids. The germline gives CDR1 SGHAT, CDR2 FQNNGV. The V and J ends lost 1 base and 0 bases respectively, with 10 bases between them. For the CDR3, the DNA is TGTGCCAGCAGCTTAGTCCAGCAGAGCTCCTACAATGAGCAGTTCTTC. Protein sequence: CASSLVQQSSYNEQFF.

This clonotype was picked up many times. The CDR3, as DNA: TGTGCCAGCTCACCAGGGACTAACAATGAGCAGTTCTTC. Residues: CASSPGTNNEQFF. The rearrangement uses TRBV18 and TRBJ2-1, with TRBD2 identical over 7 bases. The ends lost 2 bases at V and 5 bases at J; junction bases unmatched: 0. CDR3 length: 13 residues. Germline V gene data show CDR1 as KGHSH and CDR2 as LQKENI.

CDR3: CATSRGRDNEGIEKLFF. For the CDR3, the DNA is TGTGCCACCAGCAGAGGCCGGGACAATGAGGGTATTGAAAAACTGTTTTTT. V gene TRBV15 combines with J gene TRBJ1-4; a weak D match, TRBD1 (6 bases). This CDR3 spans 17 amino acids. V shed 1 base and J shed 7 bases, with 19 bases lying between them. The germline V gene has CDR1 LNHNV and CDR2 YYDKDF (reference sequence).

This clonotype came up many times. The gene calls are TRBV12-3 or TRBV12-4 and TRBJ2-6; D may be TRBD1 (6 bases). V lost 6 bases and J lost 4, with 16 bases in between. This CDR3 spans 16 amino acids. For the CDR3, the DNA is TGTGCCAGCAGCCAATATCAGGGGAGAGGGGCCAACGTCCTGACTTTC. Its translation: CASSQYQGRGANVLTF.

In this sample, this clonotype turned up a few times. The chain couples TRBV2 to TRBJ2-5; 8 bases are shared with TRBD1. J gave up 0 bases and V 8 bases, and 2 bases lay outside the gene matches. Germline CDR1 reads SNHLY; CDR2 reads FYNNEI. CDR3 length: 13 amino acids. DNA for the CDR3: TGTGCCAGCCAGGGGGCCGACCAAGAGACCCAGTACTTC. It translates to CASQGADQETQYF.

This clonotype turned up a few times. V usage is TRBV23-1 and J usage is TRBJ2-3; 14 bases fit TRBD2. TRBV23-1 is designated an ORF whose function remains uncertain. Trimming removed 4 bases from V and 7 bases from J; junction bases left unmatched: 4. The CDR3 contains 15 residues. Here the CDR3 reads CASSPGLAGAYTQYF. The CDR3 DNA follows: TGCGCCAGCAGTCCGGGACTAGCGGGGGCATATACGCAGTATTTT.